These T cell receptor beta chains were read from a single sample in a study of post-analysis software for immune sequencing data. TCRdb processed the PCR reads anew with MiXCR; each CDR3 protein has one entry. The sample holds 650,000 to 850,000 distinct CDR3 sequences, approximately 50% seen once. The source material was blood. Every receptor here comes from a girl aged 10-17 years with multiple sclerosis. Each CDR3 is given with its conserved first and last residue. The D gene is left open where the match is weak. Some rows mark clone size as missing; the rest say once, few, many or name a class of expanded clone.

j_gene: TRBJ2-3
v_gene: TRBV11-1
d_gene: -
abundance: once
CDR3nt: TGTGCCAGCAGCCTCCATACGGTCGGTACGCAGTATTTT
CDR3aa: CASSLHTVGTQYF

j_gene: TRBJ2-4
v_gene: TRBV5-1
d_gene: -
abundance: once
CDR3nt: TGCGCCAGCAGCCACATACAGAGTCGGGAGCAGTACTTC
CDR3aa: CASSHIQSREQYF

j_gene: TRBJ2-5
v_gene: TRBV29-1
d_gene: TRBD1
abundance: few
CDR3nt: TGCAGCTCTGGACAGGGGGCTGGGGAGCAGTACTTC
CDR3aa: CSSGQGAGEQYF

j_gene: TRBJ2-1
v_gene: TRBV25-1
d_gene: TRBD2
abundance: few
CDR3nt: TGTGCCAGCAGTGCCGGGACTAGCGCCGATGAGCAGTTCTTC
CDR3aa: CASSAGTSADEQFF

j_gene: TRBJ1-1
v_gene: TRBV6-6
d_gene: TRBD1
abundance: -
CDR3nt: TGTGCCAGCAGTCTGTTGGGGACAGGCACTGAAGCTTTCTTT
CDR3aa: CASSLLGTGTEAFF

j_gene: TRBJ1-4
v_gene: TRBV10-3
d_gene: -
abundance: -
CDR3nt: TGTGCCATCAGTGAGTCATCCAATGAAAAACTGTTTTTT
CDR3aa: CAISESSNEKLFF

j_gene: TRBJ2-3
v_gene: TRBV27
d_gene: TRBD2
abundance: few
CDR3nt: TGTGCCAGCATTCCCGGGACTAGCGGAAAGGCAGATACGCAGTATTTT
CDR3aa: CASIPGTSGKADTQYF

j_gene: TRBJ1-2
v_gene: TRBV7-9
d_gene: -
abundance: -
CDR3nt: TGTGCCAGCAGGCCTAGCCTGGACAGTAAAGGCTACACCTTC
CDR3aa: CASRPSLDSKGYTF

j_gene: TRBJ2-7
v_gene: TRBV6-6
d_gene: TRBD1
abundance: -
CDR3nt: TGTGCCAGCAGTTACCCCTCCGACAGGGGACCCTACGAGCAGTACTTC
CDR3aa: CASSYPSDRGPYEQYF

j_gene: TRBJ2-3
v_gene: TRBV5-1
d_gene: TRBD2
abundance: -
CDR3nt: TGCGCCAGCAACCTCGGAGCGGGAGGGCCGTCCGCAGATACGCAGTATTTT
CDR3aa: CASNLGAGGPSADTQYF

j_gene: TRBJ2-3
v_gene: TRBV7-2
d_gene: -
abundance: few
CDR3nt: TGTGCCAGCAGCTTTGCATCAATGGTTACGTATTTT
CDR3aa: CASSFASMVTYF

j_gene: TRBJ2-2
v_gene: TRBV20-1
d_gene: -
abundance: -
CDR3nt: TGCAGTGCTATTGACTTCCTGAACACCGGGGAGCTGTTTTTT
CDR3aa: CSAIDFLNTGELFF

j_gene: TRBJ1-2
v_gene: TRBV5-1
d_gene: TRBD1
abundance: few
CDR3nt: TGCGCCAGCAGCTTTGGGACAGGGGCCCTGTTTTGGGGCTACACCTTC
CDR3aa: CASSFGTGALFWGYTF

j_gene: TRBJ1-1
v_gene: TRBV5-1
d_gene: TRBD1
abundance: -
CDR3nt: TGCGCCAGCAGCGGCGGACAGGTGAACACTGAAGCTTTCTTT
CDR3aa: CASSGGQVNTEAFF

j_gene: TRBJ2-1
v_gene: TRBV20-1
d_gene: -
abundance: few
CDR3nt: TGCAGTGCTAGGGGGTTTTTTAAAGGGAATGAGCAGTTCTTC
CDR3aa: CSARGFFKGNEQFF

j_gene: TRBJ2-3
v_gene: TRBV20-1
d_gene: -
abundance: few
CDR3nt: TGCAGTGCTGGCGACGGGGGTTCGAGCACAGATACGCAGTATTTT
CDR3aa: CSAGDGGSSTDTQYF

j_gene: TRBJ2-1
v_gene: TRBV29-1
d_gene: TRBD2
abundance: -
CDR3nt: TGCAGCGAGGGACTAGCGGGGGACAATGAGCAGTTCTTC
CDR3aa: CSEGLAGDNEQFF

j_gene: TRBJ2-3
v_gene: TRBV5-1
d_gene: TRBD2
abundance: -
CDR3nt: TGCGCCAGCAGCTCGGCGACTAGCGGGAGGGATACGCAGTATTTT
CDR3aa: CASSSATSGRDTQYF

j_gene: TRBJ2-2
v_gene: TRBV7-7
d_gene: -
abundance: -
CDR3nt: TGTGCTAGCAGCACCGCGAGATTGAACACCGGGGAGCTGTTTTTT
CDR3aa: CASSTARLNTGELFF

j_gene: TRBJ2-7
v_gene: TRBV6-2/TRBV6-3
d_gene: TRBD1
abundance: -
CDR3nt: TGTGCCAGCAGACCATACGGACAGGGCGAGAAGACCTACGAGCAGTACTTC
CDR3aa: CASRPYGQGEKTYEQYF

j_gene: TRBJ1-1
v_gene: TRBV7-9
d_gene: -
abundance: -
CDR3nt: TGTGCCAGCAGCGAGTCGGGCGAGAACACTGAAGCTTTCTTT
CDR3aa: CASSESGENTEAFF

j_gene: TRBJ2-1
v_gene: TRBV5-1
d_gene: TRBD2
abundance: few
CDR3nt: TGCGCCAGCAGCTTGGGGACTAGCGGCGTCAATGAGCAGTTCTTC
CDR3aa: CASSLGTSGVNEQFF

j_gene: TRBJ2-3
v_gene: TRBV2
d_gene: -
abundance: -
CDR3nt: TGTGCCAGCAGTAGCCCCCGGAGGGGCACAGATACGCAGTATTTT
CDR3aa: CASSSPRRGTDTQYF

j_gene: TRBJ1-2
v_gene: TRBV13
d_gene: -
abundance: -
CDR3nt: TGTGCCAGCAGCTTACCCCCCGCCAGGTCCGACTTCTATGGCTACACCTTC
CDR3aa: CASSLPPARSDFYGYTF

j_gene: TRBJ2-6
v_gene: TRBV7-9
d_gene: TRBD1
abundance: -
CDR3nt: TGTGCCAGCAGCTCCTCCGGGACAGGGGCGTCTGGGGCCAACGTCCTGACTTTC
CDR3aa: CASSSSGTGASGANVLTF

j_gene: TRBJ2-7
v_gene: TRBV20-1
d_gene: -
abundance: -
CDR3nt: TGCAGTGCTAGAGACGGGACCCTAGGTGACGAGCAGTACTTC
CDR3aa: CSARDGTLGDEQYF

j_gene: TRBJ2-1
v_gene: TRBV5-1
d_gene: -
abundance: few
CDR3nt: TGCGCCAGCAGCTTGTTTCCAGGGGACGAATCGGAGCAGTTCTTC
CDR3aa: CASSLFPGDESEQFF

j_gene: TRBJ2-3
v_gene: TRBV20-1
d_gene: TRBD2
abundance: -
CDR3nt: TGCAGTGCTAGAGCTGGAAGCGGGGGGGCCATATTGGATACGCAGTATTTT
CDR3aa: CSARAGSGGAILDTQYF

j_gene: TRBJ2-7
v_gene: TRBV7-6
d_gene: -
abundance: -
CDR3nt: TGTGCCAGCAGCTTAGAAGGGGAGAGCTTATACGAGCAGTACTTC
CDR3aa: CASSLEGESLYEQYF